A single count supports the clone carrying this TCR beta chain. Its antigen is unknown. Losses at the gene ends were 8 bases for V and 5 bases for J; bases not matched to a gene: 3. The CDR3 is 12 residues long. CDR1 is GTSNPN and CDR2 is SVGIG in the germline V gene (reference sequence). This sample is drawn from a study of cytomegalovirus exposure and HLA in healthy donors. Whole-study context: About 85 million unique TCRs from HLA-typed donors were held in an early release of data. Findings and limits, study-wide: The majority of CMV-associated TCR beta chains were reported as apparently HLA-restricted in a later analysis. Serostatus for CMV was the only available immune exposure information.

Amplification used 60 Vbeta primers and 13 Jbeta primers. Repertoires were generated with immunoSEQ multiplex PCR, while TCRdb's copy carries only in-frame clones and drops some. The table lists some 180,000 clones, roughly two thirds of them singletons. The receptor was isolated from a woman aged 18-30 years in good health and CMV-seropositive. Source material: PBMCs. V gene TRBV30 combines with J gene TRBJ2-1; 10 bases align to TRBD2. This CDR3 is CALLAGHNEQFF. CDR3 sequence (DNA): TGTGCCCTACTAGCGGGGCACAATGAGCAGTTCTTC. The full variable domain, with the rest looked up from reference TRBV30 and TRBJ2-1, is SQTIHQWPATLVQPVGSPLSLECTVEGTSNPNLYWYRQAAGRGLQLLFYSVGIGQISSEVPQNLSASRPQDRQFILSSKKLLLSDSGFYLCALLAGHNEQFFGPGTRLTVL.